This TCR beta chain was sequenced in a study of blood T cell repertoires in COVID-19 (dated by TCRdb to the early 2020s). Context from the whole study: The collaborator samples originated in the United States, Italy and Spain and spanned the acute and convalescent phases of COVID-19. The material from the prospective study consisted of cDNA or gDNA derived from T cells, B-cell-depleted T cells, or PBMCs. The dataset comprised deeply sampled blood TCRbeta repertoires from subjects exposed to, actively infected with, or recovered from COVID-19. The repertoires were released in a freely available public database intended as a resource for research on the immune response to SARS-CoV-2. The samples were drawn from the first 160 participants of the ongoing ImmuneRACE study and from 950 to 1,500 subjects provided by 6 global collaborators. Sample metadata almost always included a de-identified subject ID, COVID-19 status, age in years and sex. HLA class I and class II types, where available, came from metadata supplied by the sample provider rather than from assay-based typing.

The immunoSEQ Assay, a bias-controlled multiplex PCR, was used to amplify TCRbeta CDR3 regions from genomic DNA. Turning to the authors' computational methods: Nucleated cell counts per sample were estimated from amplification of reference gene primers within the assay. Sequence reads were collapsed and filtered to measure the absolute abundance of every unique TCRbeta CDR3 rearrangement. Productive Simpson clonality was computed per sample as the square root of Simpson's diversity index over productive rearrangements. TCRdb took over this immuneACCESS table, retaining in-frame rearrangements with V and J assigned. Such tables are incomplete; in checked studies, under half of the missing clones stem from an unresolved V gene, and the remainder is unexplained. That table supplies the V and J calls and clone size; D and trimming were determined from the DNA. The sample table records about 70,000 clones; around nine tenths of these occur just once. The ten biggest clones cover roughly 8% of the sample.

Whole blood was collected in K2EDTA tubes by collaborating institutions according to the institutions' own protocols. For TCRbeta analysis, collaborators shipped samples in one of three forms: frozen whole blood, isolated PBMCs, or DNA extracted from either of those sample types. The paper's findings and limits, for the study overall: Clinical and demographic metadata were provided uncurated, with the amount varying by source and participant.

From V the trimming removes 5 bases and from J it removes 6 bases, while the gene matches leave 3 bases of the junction unaccounted for. The CDR3, cysteine through phenylalanine, is 11 amino acids long. Only CDR3 DNA remains: 33 bases, in frame from the first base. As encoded in the germline V gene, CDR1 is SQVTM while CDR2 is ANQGSEA. Points on this clone: Its antigen is unknown. Nothing much larger sits one base from this clone, and base qualities are not available.

The chain was built from TRBV29-1 and TRBJ2-7, with 8 middle bases fitting TRBD1. The receptor's source is a human donor in a cohort sampled during active COVID-19. Sequenced sample: peripheral blood. The DNA reads as follows: TGCAGCGTTACAGGGGGGAGCGAGCAGTACTTC. Translation gives CSVTGGSEQYF.